The clone carrying this T cell receptor (beta chain) was detected only a few times. Its antigen is unknown. Germline CDR1 is MNHEY and CDR2 is SVGAGI. The trim removed 2 bases at V and 4 bases at J, leaving 7 bases unmatched. This CDR3 comprises 15 residues. The source of the sample is a study of post-analysis software for immune sequencing data. Looking at the study overall: Disease trajectories encompassed relapsing-remitting, secondary progressive and progressive-relapsing multiple sclerosis.

Findings and limits, study-wide: Patients used roughly five TRBV segments, including TRBV5-6, TRBV5-1 and TRBV20-1, more often than controls. Relative to controls, patients with multiple sclerosis showed significantly lower normalized Chao1 diversity.

Every TCR beta cDNA library bore unique molecular identifiers. T cells numbering roughly 0.95 to 11 million gave rise to 500,000 or so cDNA molecules. TCRdb reanalysed the PCR reads using MiXCR and keeps one entry per CDR3 protein. The sample has around 400,000 distinct CDR3 sequences, approximately 37% seen once. Material: blood. V usage is TRBV6-5 and J usage is TRBJ2-7, with 8 positions matching TRBD1. This TCR derives from a girl aged 2-15 years with multiple sclerosis. The CDR3 sequence: CASSYTFRGPYEQYF. For the CDR3, the DNA is TGTGCCAGCAGTTACACGTTCAGGGGGCCTTACGAGCAGTACTTC.